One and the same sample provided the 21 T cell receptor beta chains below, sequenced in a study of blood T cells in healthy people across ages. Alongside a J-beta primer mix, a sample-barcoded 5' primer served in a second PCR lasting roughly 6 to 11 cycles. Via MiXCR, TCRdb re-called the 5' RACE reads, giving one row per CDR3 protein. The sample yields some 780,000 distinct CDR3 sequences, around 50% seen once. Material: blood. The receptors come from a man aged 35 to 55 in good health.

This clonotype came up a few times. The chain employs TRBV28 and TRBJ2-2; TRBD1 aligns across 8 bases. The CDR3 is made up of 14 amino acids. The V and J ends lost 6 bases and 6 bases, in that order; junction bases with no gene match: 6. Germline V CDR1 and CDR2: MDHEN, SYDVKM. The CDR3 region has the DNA TGTGCCAGCAGACAGGGGGTCGATCCCGGGGAGCTGTTTTTT. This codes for CASRQGVDPGELFF.

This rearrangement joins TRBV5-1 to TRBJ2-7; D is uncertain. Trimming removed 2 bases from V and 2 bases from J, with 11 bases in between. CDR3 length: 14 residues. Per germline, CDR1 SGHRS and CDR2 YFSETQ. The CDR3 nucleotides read TGCGCCAGCAGCTTACCGCTGGACCCCTACGAGCAGTACTTC. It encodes CASSLPLDPYEQYF. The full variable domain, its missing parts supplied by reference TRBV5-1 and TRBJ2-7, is KAGVTQTPRYLIKTRGQQVTLSCSPISGHRSVSWYQQTPGQGLQFLFEYFSETQRNKGNFPGRFSGRQFSNSRSEMNVSTLELGDSALYLCASSLPLDPYEQYFGPGTRLTVT.

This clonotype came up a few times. CDR3 loop: CSARRRGETQYF. DNA for the CDR3: TGCAGTGCTAGGCGCAGGGGCGAGACCCAGTACTTC. The genes are TRBV20-1 and TRBJ2-5; TRBD1 might be the D (6 bases). The germline V gene has CDR1 DFQATT and CDR2 SNEGSKA (reference sequence). V was clipped by 3 bases and J by 5 bases, with 10 bases between them. This CDR3 has 12 residues.

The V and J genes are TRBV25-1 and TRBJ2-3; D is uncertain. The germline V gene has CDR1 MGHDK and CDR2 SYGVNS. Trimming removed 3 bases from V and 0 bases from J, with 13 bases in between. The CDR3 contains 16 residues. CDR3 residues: CASSDSISLSTDTQYF. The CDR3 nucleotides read TGTGCCAGCAGTGATTCTATCAGCCTTAGCACAGATACGCAGTATTTT.

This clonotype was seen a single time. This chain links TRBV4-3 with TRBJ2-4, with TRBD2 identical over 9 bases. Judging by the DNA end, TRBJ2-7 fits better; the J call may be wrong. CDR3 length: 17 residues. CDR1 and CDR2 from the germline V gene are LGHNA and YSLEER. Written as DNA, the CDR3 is TGCGCCAGCAGCCAAGATGGGCTAGCGGGGTCAACCTACGAGCAGTACTTC. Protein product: CASSQDGLAGSTYEQYF.

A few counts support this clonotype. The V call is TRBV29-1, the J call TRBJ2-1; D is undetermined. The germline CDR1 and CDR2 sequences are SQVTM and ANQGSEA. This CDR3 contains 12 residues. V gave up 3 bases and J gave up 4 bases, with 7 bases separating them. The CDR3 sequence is CSVDKGYNEQFF. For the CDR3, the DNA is TGCAGCGTTGATAAGGGTTACAATGAGCAGTTCTTC.

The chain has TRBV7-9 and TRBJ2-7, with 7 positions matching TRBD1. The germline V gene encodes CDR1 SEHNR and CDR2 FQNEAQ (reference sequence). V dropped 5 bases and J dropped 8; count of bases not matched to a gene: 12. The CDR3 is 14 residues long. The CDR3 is CASSAPRQGAKQYF. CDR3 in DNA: TGTGCCAGCAGCGCGCCGAGACAGGGCGCCAAGCAGTACTTC.

The chain's CDR3 is CSVAPDVYNEQFF. DNA for the CDR3: TGCAGCGTTGCCCCGGACGTCTACAATGAGCAGTTCTTC. The chain combines TRBV29-1 with TRBJ2-1; D remains ambiguous. The germline V gene has CDR1 SQVTM and CDR2 ANQGSEA. The CDR3 length is 13 residues. V was shortened by 4 bases and J by 3 bases, with 10 bases between the two germline ends.

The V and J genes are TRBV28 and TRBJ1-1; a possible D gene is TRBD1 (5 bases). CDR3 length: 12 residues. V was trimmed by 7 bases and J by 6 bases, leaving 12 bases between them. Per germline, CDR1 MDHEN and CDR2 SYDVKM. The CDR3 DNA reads TGTGCCAGCACCGATGGGACCGCTGAAGCTTTCTTT. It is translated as CASTDGTAEAFF.

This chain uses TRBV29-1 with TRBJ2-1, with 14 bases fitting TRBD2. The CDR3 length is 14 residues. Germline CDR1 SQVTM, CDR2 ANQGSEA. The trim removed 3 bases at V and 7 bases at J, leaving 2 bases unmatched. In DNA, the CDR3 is TGCAGCGTTGAGGGGACTAGCGGGAGAAATGAGCAGTTCTTC. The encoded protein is CSVEGTSGRNEQFF.

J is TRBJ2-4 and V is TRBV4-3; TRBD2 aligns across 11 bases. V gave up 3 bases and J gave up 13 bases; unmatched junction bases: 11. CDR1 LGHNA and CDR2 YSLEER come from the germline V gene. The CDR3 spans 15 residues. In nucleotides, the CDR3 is TGCGCCAGCAGCCACCTACTAGCGGGAGACTACGGGCAGTACTTC. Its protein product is CASSHLLAGDYGQYF.

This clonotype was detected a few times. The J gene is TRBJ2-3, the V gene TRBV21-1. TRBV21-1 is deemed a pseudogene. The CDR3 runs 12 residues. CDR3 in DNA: TGTGCCAGCAGCAAAGGCACAGATACGCAGTATTTT. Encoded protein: CASSKGTDTQYF.

In DNA form, the CDR3 reads TGTGCCACCAGTGGACCGGGGGAGACCCAGTACTTC. This codes for CATSGPGETQYF. The rearrangement links TRBV24-1 to TRBJ2-5; a possible D gene is TRBD2 (5 bases). Trimming took 5 bases from V and 5 from J, leaving 8 bases between them. Germline lookup yields CDR1 KGHDR and CDR2 SFDVKD. The CDR3 totals 12 residues.

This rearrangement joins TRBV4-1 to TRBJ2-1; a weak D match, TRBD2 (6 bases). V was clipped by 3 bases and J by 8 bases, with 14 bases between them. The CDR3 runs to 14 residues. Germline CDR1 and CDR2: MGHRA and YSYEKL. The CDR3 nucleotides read TGCGCCAGCAGCCAGACTAGTACCAAGGATGAGCAGTTCTTC. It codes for CASSQTSTKDEQFF.

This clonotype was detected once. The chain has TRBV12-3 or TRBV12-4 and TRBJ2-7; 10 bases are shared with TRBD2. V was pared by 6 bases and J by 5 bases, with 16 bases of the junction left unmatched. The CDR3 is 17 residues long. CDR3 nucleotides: TGTGCCAGCAGACCATTTATCCGAGCGGGAGGGCGGAACGAGCAGTACTTC. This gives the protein CASRPFIRAGGRNEQYF.

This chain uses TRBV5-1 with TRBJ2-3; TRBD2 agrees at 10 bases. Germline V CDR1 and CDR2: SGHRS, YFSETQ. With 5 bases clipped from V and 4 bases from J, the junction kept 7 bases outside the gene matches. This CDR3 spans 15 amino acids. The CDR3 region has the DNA TGCGCCAGCAGACTCATAGCGGGAGGCCCAGATACGCAGTATTTT. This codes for CASRLIAGGPDTQYF.

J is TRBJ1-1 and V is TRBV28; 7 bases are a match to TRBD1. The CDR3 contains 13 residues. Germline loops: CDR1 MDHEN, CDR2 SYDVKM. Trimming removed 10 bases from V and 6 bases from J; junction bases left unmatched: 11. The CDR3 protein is CATIVQGRSEAFF. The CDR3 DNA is TGTGCCACCATTGTACAGGGGAGGTCTGAAGCTTTCTTT. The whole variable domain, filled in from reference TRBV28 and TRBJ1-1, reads DVKVTQSSRYLVKRTGEKVFLECVQDMDHENMFWYRQDPGLGLRLIYFSYDVKMKEKGDIPEGYSVSREKKERFSLILESASTNQTSMYLCATIVQGRSEAFFGQGTRLTVV.

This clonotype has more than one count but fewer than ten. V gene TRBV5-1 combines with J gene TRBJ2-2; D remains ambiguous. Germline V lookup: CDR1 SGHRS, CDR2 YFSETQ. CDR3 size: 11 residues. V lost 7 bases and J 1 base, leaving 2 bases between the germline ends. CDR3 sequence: CASGNTGELFF. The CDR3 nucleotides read TGCGCCAGCGGGAACACCGGGGAGCTGTTTTTT.

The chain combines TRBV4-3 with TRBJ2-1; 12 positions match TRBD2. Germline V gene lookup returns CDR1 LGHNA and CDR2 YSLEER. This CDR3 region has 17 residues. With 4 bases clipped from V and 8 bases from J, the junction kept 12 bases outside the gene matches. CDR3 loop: CASSRSLAGGPMDEQFF. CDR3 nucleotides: TGCGCCAGCAGCCGTTCCCTAGCGGGAGGGCCTATGGATGAGCAGTTCTTC.

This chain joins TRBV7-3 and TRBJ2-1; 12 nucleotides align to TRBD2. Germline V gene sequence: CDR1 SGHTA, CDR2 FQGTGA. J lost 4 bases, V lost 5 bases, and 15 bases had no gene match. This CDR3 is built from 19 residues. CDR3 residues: CASSPILPTSGGIYNEQFF. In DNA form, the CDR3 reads TGTGCCAGCAGCCCTATTCTTCCCACTAGCGGGGGGATATACAATGAGCAGTTCTTC.

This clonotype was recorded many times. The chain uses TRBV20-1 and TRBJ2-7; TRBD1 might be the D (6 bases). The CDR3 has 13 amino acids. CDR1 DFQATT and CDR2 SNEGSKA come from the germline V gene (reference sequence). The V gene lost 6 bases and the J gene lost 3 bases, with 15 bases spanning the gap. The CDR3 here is CSALDRTYYEQYF. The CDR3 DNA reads TGCAGTGCCCTAGACAGGACCTACTACGAGCAGTACTTC.